There are many counts of the clone carrying this TCR beta chain. These data come from a study of metastatic and nonmetastatic thyroid tumors. Study-level information: Patients with malignant and benign thyroid disease provided blood and tumor or nodule tissue, whose repertoires were compared.

TCRdb called clones again from the PCR reads with MiXCR. The table includes about 56,000 clones, 25% to 30% detected once. From germline, CDR1 is MGHDK and CDR2 SYGVNS. There are 22 residues in the CDR3. With 1 base removed from V and 0 bases from J, the gap between germline ends came to 27 bases. None of the patients had undergone any treatment ahead of thyroid surgery. The receptor was derived from a female donor with papillary thyroid cancer or a benign thyroid nodule (not recorded which). Some clones in this sample may be carry-over from other donors' samples. The sequencing sample was made of blood. This chain joins TRBV25-1 and TRBJ1-4, with a possible D match to TRBD1 (6 bases). In DNA form, the CDR3 reads TGTGCCAGCAGTGAATCCCCCATAACTACAGGGAACTTCACTTCAACTAATGAAAAACTGTTTTTT. As protein: CASSESPITTGNFTSTNEKLFF.